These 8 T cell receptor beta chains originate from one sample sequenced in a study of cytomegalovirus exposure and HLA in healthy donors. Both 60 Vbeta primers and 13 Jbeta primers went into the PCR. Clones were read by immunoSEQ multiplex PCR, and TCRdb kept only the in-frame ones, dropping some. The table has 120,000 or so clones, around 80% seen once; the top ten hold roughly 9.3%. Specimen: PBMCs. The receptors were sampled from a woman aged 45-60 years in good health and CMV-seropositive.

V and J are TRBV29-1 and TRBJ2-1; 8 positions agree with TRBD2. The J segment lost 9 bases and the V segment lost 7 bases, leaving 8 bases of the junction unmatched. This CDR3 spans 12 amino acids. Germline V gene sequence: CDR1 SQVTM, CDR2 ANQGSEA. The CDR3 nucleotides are TGCAGCGCCGGGGGGGGCGAGGCTGAGCAGTTCTTC. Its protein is CSAGGGEAEQFF.

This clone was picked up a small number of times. The CDR3, as DNA: TGTGCCAGCAGCTTATCAGGGGGATTCGAAGCTTTCTTT. Its translation: CASSLSGGFEAFF. The gene calls are TRBV7-9 and TRBJ1-1, with 7 bases lining up with TRBD1. Germline CDR1 SEHNR, CDR2 FQNEAQ (reference sequence). The CDR3 is made up of 13 amino acids. After removal of 2 bases from V and 8 bases from J, the junction contained 5 bases not matched to a gene.

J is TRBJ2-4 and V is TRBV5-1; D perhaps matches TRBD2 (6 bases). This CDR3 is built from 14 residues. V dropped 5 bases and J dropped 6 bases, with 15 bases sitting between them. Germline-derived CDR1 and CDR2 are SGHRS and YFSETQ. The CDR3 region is CASRGREFGNIQYF. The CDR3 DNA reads TGCGCCAGCAGAGGGCGGGAATTCGGAAACATTCAGTACTTC. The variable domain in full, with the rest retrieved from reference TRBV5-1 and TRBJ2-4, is KAGVTQTPRYLIKTRGQQVTLSCSPISGHRSVSWYQQTPGQGLQFLFEYFSETQRNKGNFPGRFSGRQFSNSRSEMNVSTLELGDSALYLCASRGREFGNIQYFGAGTRLSVL.

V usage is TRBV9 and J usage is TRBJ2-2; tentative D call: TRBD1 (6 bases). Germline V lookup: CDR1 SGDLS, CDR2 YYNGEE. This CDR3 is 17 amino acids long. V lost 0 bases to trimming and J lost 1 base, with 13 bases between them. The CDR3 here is CASSVGVGAMNTGELFF. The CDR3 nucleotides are TGTGCCAGCAGCGTAGGGGTGGGGGCCATGAACACCGGGGAGCTGTTTTTT. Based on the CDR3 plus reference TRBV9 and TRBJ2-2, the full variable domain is DSGVTQTPKHLITATGQRVTLRCSPRSGDLSVYWYQQSLDQGLQFLIQYYNGEERAKGNILERFSAQQFPDLHSELNLSSLELGDSALYFCASSVGVGAMNTGELFFGEGSRLTVL.

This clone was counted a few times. CDR3: CASSSEAVNEKLFF. The CDR3 DNA sequence: TGTGCCAGCAGCTCTGAGGCCGTCAATGAAAAACTGTTTTTT. The chain carries TRBV9 and TRBJ1-4; D is unclear. The germline V and J ends were trimmed by 4 bases and 5 bases, with 12 bases remaining between them. The CDR3 loop spans 14 amino acids. The V gene's germline CDR1 is SGDLS and CDR2 YYNGEE.

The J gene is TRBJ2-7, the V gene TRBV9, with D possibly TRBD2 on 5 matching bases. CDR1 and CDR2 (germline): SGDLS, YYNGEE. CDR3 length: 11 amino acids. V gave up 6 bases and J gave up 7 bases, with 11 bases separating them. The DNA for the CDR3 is TGTGCCAGCACCCTCGGGGAGGAGCAGTACTTC. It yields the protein CASTLGEEQYF.

The CDR3 spells CASSWGQGDTEAFF. The CDR3 nucleotides are TGTGCCAGCAGTTGGGGACAGGGGGACACTGAAGCTTTCTTT. This chain links TRBV6-5 with TRBJ1-1; 11 bases align to TRBD1. The CDR3 length is 14 residues. The junction had 1 base not matched to a gene; V was cut back by 4 bases and J by 3 bases. In germline, CDR1 is MNHEY, CDR2 SVGAGI.

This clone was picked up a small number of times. The CDR3 region is CASSQDVGTGAPGANVLTF. The CDR3 nucleotides read TGCGCCAGCAGCCAAGACGTTGGGACAGGGGCGCCTGGGGCCAACGTCCTGACTTTC. The V gene is TRBV4-3, the J gene TRBJ2-6; 10 bases line up with TRBD1. The CDR3 has 19 residues. CDR1 LGHNA and CDR2 YSLEER come from the germline V gene. Trimming cost V 0 bases and J 2 bases; bases outside gene matches: 7.